Each of the 3 T cell receptor beta chains below was sequenced from the same sample in a study of blood T cell repertoires in COVID-19. Assay used: immunoSEQ multiplex PCR; TCRdb lists only in-frame clones, some missing. This sample has under 350,000 clones, with approximately 90% found just once. Material: peripheral blood. These TCRs come from a middle-aged man with acute or convalescent COVID-19.

The chain has TRBV2 and TRBJ2-7; 8 bases align to TRBD1. The CDR3 has 13 amino acids. Trimming removed 8 bases from V and 2 bases from J; junction bases left unmatched: 5. CDR1 and CDR2 from the germline V gene are SNHLY and FYNNEI. The CDR3 protein is CASGQGATYEQYF. In DNA, the CDR3 is TGTGCCAGCGGGCAGGGGGCTACCTACGAGCAGTACTTC.

The chain couples TRBV5-1 to TRBJ1-1; 9 bases agree with TRBD1. CDR1 and CDR2 from the germline V gene are SGHRS and YFSETQ. V trimming: 1 base; J trimming: 2 bases; junction bases outside the gene matches: 3. This CDR3 comprises 15 residues. The CDR3 nucleotides read TGCGCCAGCAGCTTGACAGGGGGCGGAAACACTGAAGCTTTCTTT. Residues: CASSLTGGGNTEAFF.

The chain combines TRBV6-5 with TRBJ2-7; a weak D match, TRBD1 (6 bases). V was trimmed by 6 bases and J by 3 bases, leaving 15 bases between them. CDR1 and CDR2 from the germline V gene are MNHEY and SVGAGI. The CDR3 has 14 amino acids. The CDR3, as DNA: TGTGCCAGCAGCAGAACCGGGACACACTACGAGCAGTACTTC. Its protein product is CASSRTGTHYEQYF.